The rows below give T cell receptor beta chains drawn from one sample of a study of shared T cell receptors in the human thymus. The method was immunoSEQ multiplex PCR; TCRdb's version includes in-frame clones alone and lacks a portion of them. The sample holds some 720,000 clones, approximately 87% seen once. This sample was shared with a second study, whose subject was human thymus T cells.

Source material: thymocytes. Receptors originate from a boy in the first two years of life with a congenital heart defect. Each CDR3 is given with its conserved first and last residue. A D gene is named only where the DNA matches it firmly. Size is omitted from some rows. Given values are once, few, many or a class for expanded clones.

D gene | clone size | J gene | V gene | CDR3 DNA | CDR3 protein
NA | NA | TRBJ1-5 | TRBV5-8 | TGTGCCAGCAGCTTGGGCGGGGATCAGCCCCAGCATTTT | CASSLGGDQPQHF
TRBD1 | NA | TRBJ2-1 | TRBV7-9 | TGTGCCAGCAGTCTCGCGGGACAGGGGTACAATGAGCAGTTCTTC | CASSLAGQGYNEQFF
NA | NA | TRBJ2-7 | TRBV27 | TGTGCCAGCTCCCAGGGCGCAGACCCCTTATTCTACGAGCAGTACTTC | CASSQGADPLFYEQYF
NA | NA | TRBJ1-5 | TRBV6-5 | TGTGCCAGCAGACAGGCTAGCAATCAGCCCCAGCATTTT | CASRQASNQPQHF
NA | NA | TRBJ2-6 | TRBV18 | TGTGCCAGCTCGCCCAGGAGGGTTATTCTGGGCAACGTCCTGACTTTC | CASSPRRVILGNVLTF
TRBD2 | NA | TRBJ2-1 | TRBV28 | TGTGCCAGCAGTTCCTGGACTAGCGGGCCAACCTACAATGAGCAGTTCTTC | CASSSWTSGPTYNEQFF
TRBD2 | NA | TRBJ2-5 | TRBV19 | TGTGCCAGTAGTTGGGCGGGAGGTCGGGAGACCCAGTACTTC | CASSWAGGRETQYF
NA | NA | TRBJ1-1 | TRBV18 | TGTGCCAGCTCACCAGTGGGGGGGCACACTGAAGCTTTCTTT | CASSPVGGHTEAFF
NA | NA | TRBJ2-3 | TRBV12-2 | TGTGCAAGTCGCTTATCTTTAGGACAGACCCCCTGTGCTGATACGCAGTATTTT | CASRLSLGQTPCADTQYF
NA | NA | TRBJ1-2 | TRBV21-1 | TGTGCCGGGAAAAAAGGAGGTGGCTACACCTTC | CAGKKGGGYTF
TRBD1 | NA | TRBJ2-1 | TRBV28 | TGTGCCAGCATAAGGGGACAGGGGGCAATCAATGAGCAGTTCTTC | CASIRGQGAINEQFF
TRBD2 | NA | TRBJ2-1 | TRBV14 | TGTGCCAGCGGTCCGGGACTAGCGGGAGAGCATGAGCAGTTCTTC | CASGPGLAGEHEQFF
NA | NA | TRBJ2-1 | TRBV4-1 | TGCGCCAGCAGCCAAGGCCGGGGGCTAGCGGTAGTCAGTGAGCAGTTCTTC | CASSQGRGLAVVSEQFF
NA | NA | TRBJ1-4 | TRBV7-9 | TGTGCCAGCAGCCTGCAGGAAACTAATGAAAAACTGTTTTTT | CASSLQETNEKLFF
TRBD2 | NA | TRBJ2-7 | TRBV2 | TGTGCCAGCAGTGACAGGGCAGAGGCTAGCGGGAAGTACAGCGAGCAGTACTTC | CASSDRAEASGKYSEQYF
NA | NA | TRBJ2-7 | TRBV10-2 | TGCGCCAGCAGGACTAGTCGTTCCTACGAGCAGTACTTC | CASRTSRSYEQYF
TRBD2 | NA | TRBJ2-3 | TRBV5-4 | TGTGCCAGCAGCTTTAGGCTAGCGGAGGATATAATACGAACAGATACGCAGTATTTT | CASSFRLAEDIIRTDTQYF
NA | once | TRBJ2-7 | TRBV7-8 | TGTGCCAGCAGCTTAGAGAATGGAGGTTTGAACGAGCAGTACTTC | CASSLENGGLNEQYF
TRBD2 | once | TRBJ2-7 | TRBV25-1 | TGTGCCAGCAGTACGGAGCGGGAGGGCCCTCGGGAGCAGTACTTC | CASSTEREGPREQYF
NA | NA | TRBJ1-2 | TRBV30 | TGTGCCTGGAACCGGATCAGGGGAAACTATGGCTACACCTTC | CAWNRIRGNYGYTF
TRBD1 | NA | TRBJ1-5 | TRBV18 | TGTGCCAGCTCGGAAACAGGGGGGCCTTATAGCAATCAGCCCCAGCATTTT | CASSETGGPYSNQPQHF
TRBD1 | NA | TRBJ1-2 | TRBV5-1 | TGCGCCAGCAGCTTGTGGGGACAGGGGGCCTATGGCTACACCTTC | CASSLWGQGAYGYTF
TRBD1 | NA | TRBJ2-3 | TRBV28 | TGTGCCAGCAGTTTGGACAGGGCGAGGGCAGATACGCAGTATTTT | CASSLDRARADTQYF
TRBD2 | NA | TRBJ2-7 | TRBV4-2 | TGTGCCAGCAGCCAAGGGTGGCGGGGGAAGGACGAGCAGTACTTC | CASSQGWRGKDEQYF
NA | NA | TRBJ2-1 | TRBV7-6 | TGTGCCAGCAGCCAAGCTTATCGCTCCTACAATGAGCAGTTCTTC | CASSQAYRSYNEQFF
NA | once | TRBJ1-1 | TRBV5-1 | TGCGCCAGCAGCCCTCAAACGGAGGACACTGAAGCTTTCTTT | CASSPQTEDTEAFF
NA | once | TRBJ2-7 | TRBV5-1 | TGCGCCAGCAGTCGTCGGTCTGGAGGGCAGTACTTC | CASSRRSGGQYF
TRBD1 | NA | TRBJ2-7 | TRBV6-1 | TGTGCCAGCAGGGGGACAGGGGAACACGAGCAGTACTTC | CASRGTGEHEQYF
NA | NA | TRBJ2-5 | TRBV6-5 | TGTGCCAGCAGCCCCCGGGTAGATTCCAATGAGACCCAGTACTTC | CASSPRVDSNETQYF
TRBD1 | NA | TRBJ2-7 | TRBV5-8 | TGTGCCAGCAGCTTGGAGGGACAGACCTACGAGCAGTACTTC | CASSLEGQTYEQYF
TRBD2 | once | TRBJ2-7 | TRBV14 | TGTGCCAGCAGCCAGGGGGTAGCGGGAGGGTCCTACGAGCAGTACTTC | CASSQGVAGGSYEQYF
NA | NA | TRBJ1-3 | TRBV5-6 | TGTGCCAGCAGTTGTCGACAGCGACTTGTGGGAAACACCATATATTTT | CASSCRQRLVGNTIYF
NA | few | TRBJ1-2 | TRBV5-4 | TGTGCCAGCAGGCGGATGGGTTCCGGGAATGGCTACACCTTC | CASRRMGSGNGYTF
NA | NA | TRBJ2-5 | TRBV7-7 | TGTGCCAGCAGACCGTCCGGGGGTGAGACCCAGTACTTC | CASRPSGGETQYF
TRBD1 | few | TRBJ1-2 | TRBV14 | TGTGCCAGCTCGACACAGGGGAACTATGGCTACACCTTC | CASSTQGNYGYTF
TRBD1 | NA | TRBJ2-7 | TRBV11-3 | TGTGCCAGCAGCTCGGGACAGGGAGTCAACGAGCAGTACTTC | CASSSGQGVNEQYF
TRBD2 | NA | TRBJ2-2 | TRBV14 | TGTGCCAGCAGCCATGCCTTGGGACTAGCGGGAGGGGATCCCGGGGAGCTGTTTTTT | CASSHALGLAGGDPGELFF
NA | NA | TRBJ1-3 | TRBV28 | TGTGCCAGCAGTTTCAGGCCCTCTGGAAACACCATATATTTT | CASSFRPSGNTIYF
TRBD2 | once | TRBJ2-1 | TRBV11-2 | TGTGCCAGCAGCTTAAGGTTTGGGACTAGGGTCAATGAGCAGTTCTTC | CASSLRFGTRVNEQFF
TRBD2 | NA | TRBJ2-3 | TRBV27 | TGTGCCAGCAGACCACTAGCGGGAGTTGTGCCGCAGTATTTT | CASRPLAGVVPQYF
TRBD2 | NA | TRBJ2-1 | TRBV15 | TGTGCCACCAGCAGTCAGCGGGAGGGAGACGATGAGCAGTTCTTC | CATSSQREGDDEQFF
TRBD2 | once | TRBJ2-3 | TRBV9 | TGTGCCAGCAGCCCCCCGGGGACTAGCGGGAGGACAGATACGCAGTATTTT | CASSPPGTSGRTDTQYF
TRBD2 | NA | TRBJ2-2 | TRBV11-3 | TGTGCCAGCAGCTTCCCCGGGGGGGAGAAACGGGGCACCGGGGAGCTGTTTTTT | CASSFPGGEKRGTGELFF
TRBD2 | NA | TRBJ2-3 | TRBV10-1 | TGCGCCAGCAGTGAGTGGCTAGCCCATACCGGGGGGGATACGCAGTATTTT | CASSEWLAHTGGDTQYF
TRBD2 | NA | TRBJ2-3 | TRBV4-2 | TGTGCCAGCAGCCAAGATCCGAGGGCTAGCGGGAGGGAAAAAGATACGCAGTATTTT | CASSQDPRASGREKDTQYF
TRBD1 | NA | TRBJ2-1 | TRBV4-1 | TGCGCCAGCAGCCAAGGGGACAGGGATAATGAGCAGTTCTTC | CASSQGDRDNEQFF
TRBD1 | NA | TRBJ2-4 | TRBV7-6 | TGTGCCAGCAGCCCGAAAAACAGGGGAAACATTCAGTACTTC | CASSPKNRGNIQYF
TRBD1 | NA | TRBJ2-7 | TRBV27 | TGTGCCAGCAGTTTCCTCCGACAGGGGGCGCTGTACGAGCAGTACTTC | CASSFLRQGALYEQYF
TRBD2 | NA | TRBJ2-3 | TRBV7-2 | TGTGCCACCAAGACTAGCAGGACAGATACGCAGTATTTT | CATKTSRTDTQYF
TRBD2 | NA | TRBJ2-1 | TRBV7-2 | TGTGCCAGCAGCTTAGGTCGTAGCGGGAGGGCCACTGAGCAGTTCTTC | CASSLGRSGRATEQFF
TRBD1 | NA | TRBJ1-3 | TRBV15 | TGTGCCACCAGCAGCACCGGGACAGGGAGACCCGCTCCTGGAAACACCATATATTTT | CATSSTGTGRPAPGNTIYF
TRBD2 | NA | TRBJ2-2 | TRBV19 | TGTGCCAGTAGTCATAGCGGGAGAGGGACCGGGGAGCTGTTTTTT | CASSHSGRGTGELFF
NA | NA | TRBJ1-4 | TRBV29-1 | TGCAGCGTTCTGAATGAAAAACTGTTTTTT | CSVLNEKLFF
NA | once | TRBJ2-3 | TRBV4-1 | TGCGCCAGCAGCCATGGAGACGACAGGTTCATGGATACGCAGTATTTT | CASSHGDDRFMDTQYF